This T cell receptor (beta chain) stems from a study of T cells in Graves' hyperthyroidism and ophthalmopathy. The study, taken as a whole, reports: Ophthalmopathy and stable hyperthyroidism were separated by a 13 V-J model.

Germline CDR1 is MGHDK and CDR2 is SYGVNS. V trimming: 6 bases; J trimming: 2 bases; junction bases outside the gene matches: 15. The CDR3 length is 17 residues. Amplified TCR beta CDR3 regions derived from RNA transcripts. The TCR CDR3 first-round RT-PCR relied on the HTBI primer set. TCRdb called the multiplex PCR reads again in MiXCR, with one record for every CDR3 protein. The sample includes about 680,000 distinct CDR3 sequences, roughly 32% of them seen just once. This clonotype has a count of ten or more. As yet, its antigen is unknown. Sample: blood. The V gene is TRBV25-1, the J gene TRBJ2-5; 7 bases are shared with TRBD1. The source of this sequence is a woman in her thirties or forties with Graves' hyperthyroidism. CDR3 bases: TGTGCCAGCAGAGACGCGGCCAGAGGGGGCAGACAAGAGACCCAGTACTTC. Residues: CASRDAARGGRQETQYF.